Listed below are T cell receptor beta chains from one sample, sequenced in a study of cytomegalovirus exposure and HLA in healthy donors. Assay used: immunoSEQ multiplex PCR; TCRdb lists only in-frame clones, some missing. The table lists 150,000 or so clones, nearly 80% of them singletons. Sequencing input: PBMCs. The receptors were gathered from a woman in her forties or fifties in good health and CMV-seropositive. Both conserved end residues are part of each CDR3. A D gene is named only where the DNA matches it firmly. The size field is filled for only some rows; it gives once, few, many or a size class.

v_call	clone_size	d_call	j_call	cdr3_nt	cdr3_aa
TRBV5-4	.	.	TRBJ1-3	TGTGCCAGCAGCTTCGACTCAGGAAACACCATATATTTT	CASSFDSGNTIYF
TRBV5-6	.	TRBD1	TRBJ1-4	TGTGCCAGCAGCCCACAGGGGGCTGAGGAAAAACTGTTTTTT	CASSPQGAEEKLFF
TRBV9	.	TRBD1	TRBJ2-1	TGTGCCAGCAGCAAGTCCGGGACAGGGTCCTACAATGAGCAGTTCTTC	CASSKSGTGSYNEQFF
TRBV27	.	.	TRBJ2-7	TGTGCCAGCCGACCCACCTACCGGGACATTCCCTACGAGCAGTACTTC	CASRPTYRDIPYEQYF
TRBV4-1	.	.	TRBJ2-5	TGCGCCAGCAGCCAAGGAAGGGGGGGGGCCTTGGAGACCCAGTACTTC	CASSQGRGGALETQYF
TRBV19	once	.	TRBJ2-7	TGTGCCAGTAGTATCCGCAGCCGGGACACCTACGAGCAGTACTTC	CASSIRSRDTYEQYF
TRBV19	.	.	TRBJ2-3	TGTGCCAGTAGTATTATCGGGTCAGCTAACACAGATACGCAGTATTTT	CASSIIGSANTDTQYF
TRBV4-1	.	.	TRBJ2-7	TGCGCCAGCAGCCCATCGACAGTAACCTACGAGCAGTACTTC	CASSPSTVTYEQYF
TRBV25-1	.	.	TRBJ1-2	TGTGCCAGCAGTTTGGCAGGGGCCAGTGGCTACACCTTC	CASSLAGASGYTF
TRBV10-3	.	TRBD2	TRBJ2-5	TGTGCCATCAGTGAGCAACGAGGGGGACTAGCGGGGGAGACCCAGTACTTC	CAISEQRGGLAGETQYF
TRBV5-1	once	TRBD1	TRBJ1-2	TGCGCCAGCAAACCAGGGACAGGGGGCGGCTACACCTTC	CASKPGTGGGYTF
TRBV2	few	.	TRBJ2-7	TGTGCCAGCTTCTCTCCTCGTACCTACGAGCAGTACTTC	CASFSPRTYEQYF
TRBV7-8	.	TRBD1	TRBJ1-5	TGTGCCAGCAGCTCCCTCCCTGGACAGGGACAGCAGCCCCAGCATTTT	CASSSLPGQGQQPQHF
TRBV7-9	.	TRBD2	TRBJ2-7	TGTGCCAGCGGGACTAGCGGTCTCTACGAGCAGTACTTC	CASGTSGLYEQYF
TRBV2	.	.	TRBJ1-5	TGTGCCAGCAGTGTCTCCGGGGTTACGGGTCAGCCCCAGCATTTT	CASSVSGVTGQPQHF
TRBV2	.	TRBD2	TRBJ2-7	TGTGCCAGCAGGGAGACTAGCGGGTACGAGCAGTACTTC	CASRETSGYEQYF
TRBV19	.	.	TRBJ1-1	TGTGCCAGTAGTATACCCCGCAGCAGGGCCCCGAACACTGAAGCTTTCTTT	CASSIPRSRAPNTEAFF
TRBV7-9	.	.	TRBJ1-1	TGTGCCAGCAGCTTCGGTGTGGGGCGTTTCTTACCTGAAGCTTTCTTT	CASSFGVGRFLPEAFF
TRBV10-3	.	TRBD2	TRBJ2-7	TGTGCCATCAGGGGGACTAGCGGACCCTACGAGCAGTACTTC	CAIRGTSGPYEQYF
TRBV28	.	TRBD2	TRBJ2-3	TGTGCCAGCAGTCCCGCGACTAGCGAGATCACAGATACGCAGTATTTT	CASSPATSEITDTQYF
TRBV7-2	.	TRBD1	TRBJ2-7	TGTGCCAGCAGCATTGACAGGGAAAACTACGAGCAGTACTTC	CASSIDRENYEQYF
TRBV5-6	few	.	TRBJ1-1	TGTGCCAGCAGCCTACAGGGCTGGGGTGAAGCTTTCTTT	CASSLQGWGEAFF
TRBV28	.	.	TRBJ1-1	TGTGCCAGCAGTTTGCGCTTCGGAGGTTGGGCCATGAACACTGAAGCTTTCTTT	CASSLRFGGWAMNTEAFF
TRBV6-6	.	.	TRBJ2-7	TGTGCCAGCAGTTCCTTAATCTCCTACGAGCAGTACTTC	CASSSLISYEQYF
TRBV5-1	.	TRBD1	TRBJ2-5	TGCGCCAGCAGCTTGGTGTACAGGGGGCCTTGGGAGACCCAGTACTTC	CASSLVYRGPWETQYF
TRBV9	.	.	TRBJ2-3	TGTGCCAGCAGCTCTAGCACAGATACGCAGTATTTT	CASSSSTDTQYF
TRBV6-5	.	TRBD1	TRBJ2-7	TGTGCCAGCAGGACAGGGGGCCCCGAGCAGTACTTC	CASRTGGPEQYF
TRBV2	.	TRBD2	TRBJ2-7	TGTGCCAGCAGTGCGCCTAGCGGCGGGCAGTACTTC	CASSAPSGGQYF
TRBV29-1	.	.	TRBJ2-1	TGCAGCGTTGAGTGGGAGAAGAAATACAATGAGCAGTTCTTC	CSVEWEKKYNEQFF
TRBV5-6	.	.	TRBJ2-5	TGTGCCAGCAGCCACCGCCTAAGACAAACAGGATCCCAAGAGACCCAGTACTTC	CASSHRLRQTGSQETQYF
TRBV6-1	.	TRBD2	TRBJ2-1	TGTGCCGCCCGGAAGACTAGCGGGGGGGGCGAATTCTTC	CAARKTSGGGEFF
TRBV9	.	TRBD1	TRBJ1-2	TGTGCCAGCAGCGTAGGTCAGGGGGCGGTCTATGGCTACACCTTC	CASSVGQGAVYGYTF
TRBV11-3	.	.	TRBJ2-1	TGTGCCAGCAGCTTGGGGCCGATTTACAATGAGCAGTTCTTC	CASSLGPIYNEQFF
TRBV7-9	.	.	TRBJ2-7	TGTGCCAGCAGCCCCGACAGGTGGGACTACGAGCAGTACTTC	CASSPDRWDYEQYF
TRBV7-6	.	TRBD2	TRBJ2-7	TGTGCCAGCAGCCCCTTATCAGCTAGCGGGGAACCCTACGAGCAGTACTTC	CASSPLSASGEPYEQYF
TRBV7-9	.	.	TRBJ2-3	TGTGCCAGCAGCCCCCCGGGGGATACGCAGTATTTT	CASSPPGDTQYF
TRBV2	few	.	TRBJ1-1	TGTGCCAGCAGTGCACAGGTAACTTTGAAGGGGACTGAAGCTTTCTTT	CASSAQVTLKGTEAFF
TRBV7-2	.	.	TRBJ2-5	TGTGCCAGCAGCCCTTTGGACAGAAAAGAGACCCAGTACTTC	CASSPLDRKETQYF
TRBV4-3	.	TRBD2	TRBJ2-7	TGCGCCAGCAGCCATGGGACTAGCGGGGGGGGGACCTACGAGCAGTACTTC	CASSHGTSGGGTYEQYF
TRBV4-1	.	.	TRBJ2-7	TGCGCCAGCAGCCTAAGGGGGGGGTCCTACGAGCAGTACTTC	CASSLRGGSYEQYF
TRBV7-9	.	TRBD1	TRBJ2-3	TGTGCCAGCAACTTAGTGGGGACAGGGAAAAATACGCAGTATTTT	CASNLVGTGKNTQYF
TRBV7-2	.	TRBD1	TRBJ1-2	TGTGCCAGCAGAATTGGGTGGACAGGGGACTATGGCTACACCTTC	CASRIGWTGDYGYTF